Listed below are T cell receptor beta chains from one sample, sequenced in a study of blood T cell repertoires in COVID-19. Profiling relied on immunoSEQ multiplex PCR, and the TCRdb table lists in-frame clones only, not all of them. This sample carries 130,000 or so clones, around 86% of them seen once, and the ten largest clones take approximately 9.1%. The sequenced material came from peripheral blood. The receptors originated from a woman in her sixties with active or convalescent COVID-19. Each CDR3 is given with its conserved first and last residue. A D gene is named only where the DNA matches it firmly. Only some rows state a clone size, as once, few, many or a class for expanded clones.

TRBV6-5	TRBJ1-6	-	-	TGTGCCAGCAACAAACAACAGGGTTATAATTCACCCCTCCACTTT	CASNKQQGYNSPLHF
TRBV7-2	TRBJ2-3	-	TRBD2	TGTGCCAGCAGCTTAGGACTAGCGGTCAAATCAGATACGCAGTATTTT	CASSLGLAVKSDTQYF
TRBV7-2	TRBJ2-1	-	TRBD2	TGTGCCAGCAGCCGGCCGGGACTAGCGATGAATGAGCAGTTCTTC	CASSRPGLAMNEQFF
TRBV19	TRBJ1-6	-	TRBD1	TGTGCCAGTAGTATGGGACAGGTGGATTCACCCCTCCACTTT	CASSMGQVDSPLHF
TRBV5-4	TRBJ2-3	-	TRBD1	TGTGCCAGCAGTCAGGGGGCTGGAGATACGCAGTATTTT	CASSQGAGDTQYF
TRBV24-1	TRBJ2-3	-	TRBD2	TGTGCCACCAGCGATCCTAGCGGGGCCTCAGATACGCAGTATTTT	CATSDPSGASDTQYF
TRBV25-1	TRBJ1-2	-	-	TGTGCCAGCAGTGAGGAGGGGTACTATGGCTACACCTTC	CASSEEGYYGYTF
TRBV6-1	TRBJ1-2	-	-	TGTGCCAGCAGTGAGGGTGACAGCTCCTATGGCTACACCTTC	CASSEGDSSYGYTF
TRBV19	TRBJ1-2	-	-	TGTGCCAGTAGTATAGACACACAGGTACCCTATGGCTACACCTTC	CASSIDTQVPYGYTF
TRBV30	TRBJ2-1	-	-	TGTGCCTGGGGACGACATAGCGGTTACAATGAGCAGTTCTTC	CAWGRHSGYNEQFF
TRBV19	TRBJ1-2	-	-	TGTGCCAGTAGTCGAGAGGGCAGGCTGGGGGGCTACACCTTC	CASSREGRLGGYTF
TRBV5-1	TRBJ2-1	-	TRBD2	TGCGCCAGCAGCTTGAGCGCGGGGGTCAATGAGCAGTTCTTC	CASSLSAGVNEQFF
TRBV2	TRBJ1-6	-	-	TGTGCCAGCAGTGGAGAAGTTAGTAGCCGGGACTACCACTTT	CASSGEVSSRDYHF
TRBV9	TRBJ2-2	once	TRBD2	TGTGCCAGCAGCGTGACTAGCGGATCCACCGGGGAGCTGTTTTTT	CASSVTSGSTGELFF
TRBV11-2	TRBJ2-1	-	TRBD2	TGTGCCAGCACCGGTCTAGCGGGACGTAGCTCCTACAATGAGCAGTTCTTC	CASTGLAGRSSYNEQFF
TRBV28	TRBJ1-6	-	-	TGTGCCAGCAGTTTCCTGGGGGCGAGTACGGCGAGCTCCTATAATTCACCCCTCCACTTT	CASSFLGASTASSYNSPLHF
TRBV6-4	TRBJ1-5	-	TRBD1	TGTGCCAGCAGTGTCGACAGGGATCAGCCCCAGCATTTT	CASSVDRDQPQHF
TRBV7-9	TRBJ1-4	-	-	TGTGCCAGCAGCCCTAGTCAGTTACTCTATGAAAAACTGTTTTTT	CASSPSQLLYEKLFF
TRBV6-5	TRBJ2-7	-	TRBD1	TGTGCCAGCAGCCCACAGGGGAACGAGCAGTACTTC	CASSPQGNEQYF
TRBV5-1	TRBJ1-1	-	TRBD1	TGCGCCAGCAGCTCCGGGACAGGGATGAACACTGAAGCTTTCTTT	CASSSGTGMNTEAFF
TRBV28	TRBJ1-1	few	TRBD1	TGTGCCAGCAGGGCCCGACAGGGATCTGAAGCTTTCTTT	CASRARQGSEAFF
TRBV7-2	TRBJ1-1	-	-	TGTGCCAGCAGCCAGGGGCAGGGGACTGAAGCTTTCTTT	CASSQGQGTEAFF